The clone carrying this T cell receptor (beta chain) was picked up one time. Authors' data handling: Nucleated cell counts were estimated from reference gene primer amplification. Measured with immunoSEQ multiplex PCR; TCRdb has only the in-frame clones, and not every one. V, J and clone size are taken as reported in that table, and D and trimming were inferred from the DNA itself. The sample records 200,000 or so clones, 86% being singletons. CDR1 and CDR2 from the germline V gene are LNHDA and SQIVND (reference sequence). The CDR3 is 17 amino acids. V gave up 4 bases and J gave up 2 bases, with 17 bases separating them. These data belong to a study of blood T cell repertoires in COVID-19. About the research overall: Acute and convalescent COVID-19 specimens originated in the United States, Italy and Spain. PBMCs, B-cell-depleted T cells, or T cells were the source of the cDNA or gDNA that made up the material.

V usage is TRBV19 and J usage is TRBJ1-4; D ambiguous. The source is an elderly man with acute or convalescent COVID-19. The sample comprised peripheral blood. DNA of the CDR3: TGTGCCAGTAGTAGGTCGTATGGCGGGAGGACTAATGAAAAACTGTTTTTT. This sequence encodes CASSRSYGGRTNEKLFF.